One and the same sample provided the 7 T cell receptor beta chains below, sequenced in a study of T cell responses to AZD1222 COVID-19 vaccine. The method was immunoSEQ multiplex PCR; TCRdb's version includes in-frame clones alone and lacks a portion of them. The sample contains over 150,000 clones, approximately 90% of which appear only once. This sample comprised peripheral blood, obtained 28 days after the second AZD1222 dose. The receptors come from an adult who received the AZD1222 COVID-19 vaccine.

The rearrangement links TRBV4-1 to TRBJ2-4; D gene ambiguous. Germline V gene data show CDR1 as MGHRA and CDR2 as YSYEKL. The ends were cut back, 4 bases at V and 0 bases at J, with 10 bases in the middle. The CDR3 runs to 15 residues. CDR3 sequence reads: CASSPSAVAKNIQYF. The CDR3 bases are TGCGCCAGCAGCCCCTCGGCGGTAGCCAAAAACATTCAGTACTTC.

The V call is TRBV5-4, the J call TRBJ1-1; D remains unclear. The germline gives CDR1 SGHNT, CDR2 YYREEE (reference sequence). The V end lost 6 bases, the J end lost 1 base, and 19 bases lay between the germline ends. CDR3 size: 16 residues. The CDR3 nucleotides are TGTGCCAGCACGACCCGGCTTCGAGGAAGGAACACTGAAGCTTTCTTT. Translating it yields CASTTRLRGRNTEAFF.

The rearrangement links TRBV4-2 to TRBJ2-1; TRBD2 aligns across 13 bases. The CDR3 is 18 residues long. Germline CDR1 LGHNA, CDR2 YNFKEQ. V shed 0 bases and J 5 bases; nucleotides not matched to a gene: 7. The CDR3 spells CASSQEGGGLAGDNEQFF. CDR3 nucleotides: TGTGCCAGCAGCCAAGAGGGTGGAGGACTAGCGGGGGACAATGAGCAGTTCTTC.

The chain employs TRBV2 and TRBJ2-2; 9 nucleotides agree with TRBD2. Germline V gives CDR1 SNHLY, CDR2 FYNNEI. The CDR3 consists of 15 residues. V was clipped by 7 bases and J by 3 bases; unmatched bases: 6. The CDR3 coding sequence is TGTGCCAGCACTTTAGCGGGGGCCGACACCGGGGAGCTGTTTTTT. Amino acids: CASTLAGADTGELFF.

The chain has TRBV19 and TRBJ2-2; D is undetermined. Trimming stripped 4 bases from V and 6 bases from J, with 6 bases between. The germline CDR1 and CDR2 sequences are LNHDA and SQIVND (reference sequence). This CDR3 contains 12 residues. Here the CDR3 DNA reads TGTGCCAGTAGTAGAGTCCCCGGGGAGCTGTTTTTT. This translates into CASSRVPGELFF.

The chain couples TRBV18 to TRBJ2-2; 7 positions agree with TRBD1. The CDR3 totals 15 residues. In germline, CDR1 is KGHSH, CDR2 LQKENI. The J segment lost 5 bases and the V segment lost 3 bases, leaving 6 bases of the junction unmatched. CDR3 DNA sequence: TGTGCCAGCTCACCTAAACAGGGGTGGACCGGGGAGCTGTTTTTT. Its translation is CASSPKQGWTGELFF. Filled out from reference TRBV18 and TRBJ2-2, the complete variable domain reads NAGVMQNPRHLVRRRGQEARLRCSPMKGHSHVYWYRQLPEEGLKFMVYLQKENIIDESGMPKERFSAEFPKEGPSILRIQQVVRGDSAAYFCASSPKQGWTGELFFGEGSRLTVL.

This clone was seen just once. The CDR3 reads CASSSGRGQGRYGYTF. The CDR3 bases are TGCGCCAGCAGCTCCGGGAGGGGACAGGGAAGATATGGCTACACCTTC. The chain recombines TRBV5-1 with TRBJ1-2; the match to TRBD1 covers 9 bases. Germline lookup yields CDR1 SGHRS and CDR2 YFSETQ. There are 16 residues in the CDR3. V gave up 3 bases and J gave up 5 bases; unmatched junction bases: 11.